The rows below give T cell receptor beta chains drawn from one sample of a study of T-cell reconstitution after alpha-beta-depleted transplantation in children. TCRdb called the PCR reads again in MiXCR, with one record for every CDR3 protein. The sample has around 370,000 distinct CDR3 sequences; about a tenth are singletons. The input for sequencing was PBMCs from the stem cell graft donor, taken from the stem cell graft. These receptors originate from a human donor who donated a stem cell graft to a child with acute lymphoblastic leukemia. The CDR3 runs from the conserved cysteine through the conserved F or W. A D gene is named only where the DNA matches it firmly. Clone size is stated in some rows and not others, as once, few, many or a class when expanded.

NA,TRBJ2-7,TRBV27,17,NA,TGTGCCAGCAGTTTTAACCCTGCCGGACACCTCCACCACGAGCAGTACTTC,CASSFNPAGHLHHEQYF
NA,TRBJ2-1,TRBV12-2,17,NA,TGTGCAAGTCGCTTAGTACGGCGAGCGGGAGTCTACAATGAGCAGTTCTTC,CASRLVRRAGVYNEQFF
NA,TRBJ2-5,TRBV5-6,13,TRBD2,TGTGCCAGCAGCTTAGCGGGGATGGAGACCCAGTACTTC,CASSLAGMETQYF
many,TRBJ2-2,TRBV29-1,13,NA,TGCAGCGTTGTTAGGGCGAACACCGGGGAGCTGTTTTTT,CSVVRANTGELFF
NA,TRBJ2-1,TRBV3-1,15,NA,TGTGCCAGCAGTGCCCCACCGGGAGATTTCAATGAGCAGTTCTTC,CASSAPPGDFNEQFF
many,TRBJ2-7,TRBV3-1,14,NA,TGTGCCAGCAGCCAACCCGGGAAAATCTACGAGCAGTACTTC,CASSQPGKIYEQYF
few,TRBJ1-2,TRBV11-2,12,TRBD1,TGTGCCAGCAAACCAGGGGGTCCAGGCTACACCTTC,CASKPGGPGYTF
NA,TRBJ1-5,TRBV20-1,17,TRBD1,TGCAGTGCCTTGGCCTGGCCCGGGACAGGGGGCAATCAGCCCCAGCATTTT,CSALAWPGTGGNQPQHF
many,TRBJ2-7,TRBV18,13,TRBD1,TGTGCCAGCTCACCCCCGACAGGGTACGAGCAGTACTTC,CASSPPTGYEQYF
NA,TRBJ1-1,TRBV5-1,16,NA,TGCGCCAGCAGCTTGACTACGGACCTCAGACAGGTTGAAGCTTTCTTT,CASSLTTDLRQVEAFF
NA,TRBJ2-5,TRBV7-3,14,NA,TGTGCCAGCAGCTTACAGGGAAGTAAAGAGACCCAGTACTTC,CASSLQGSKETQYF
NA,TRBJ1-2,TRBV20-1,12,NA,TGCAGTGCTTTAGGGACGGCGTATGGCTACACCTTC,CSALGTAYGYTF
few,TRBJ2-1,TRBV12-3/TRBV12-4,15,NA,TGTGCCAGCAGTCCAACCAGCGGACCCTACAATGAGCAGTTCTTC,CASSPTSGPYNEQFF
NA,TRBJ2-1,TRBV7-9,15,NA,TGTGCCAGCAGCCGACTTCGCGCATTCAATGATGAGCAGTTCTTC,CASSRLRAFNDEQFF
few,TRBJ2-3,TRBV15,15,TRBD1,TGTGCCACCAGCATGGGGGACAGGGAAGCCGATACGCAGTGTTTT,CATSMGDREADTQCF
NA,TRBJ2-2,TRBV4-1,16,TRBD1,TGCGCCAGCAGCCAAGTCGACAGGGGAGACACCGGGGAGCTGTTTTTT,CASSQVDRGDTGELFF
few,TRBJ1-1,TRBV7-9,15,NA,TGTGCCAGCAGCCTCCGTCAGGGGCCGAACACTGAAGCTTTCTTT,CASSLRQGPNTEAFF
NA,TRBJ2-3,TRBV4-1,15,NA,TGCGCCAGCAGCCAAGGTCTAGCTCGGGGCTTGGCGCAGTATTTT,CASSQGLARGLAQYF
NA,TRBJ1-3,TRBV5-1,17,NA,TGCGCCAGCAGCTTGGGACAGGCGATCTCTTCTGGAAACACCATATATTTT,CASSLGQAISSGNTIYF
few,TRBJ1-4,TRBV18,11,NA,TGTGCCAGCTCCCCGGATGAAAAACTGTTTTTT,CASSPDEKLFF
few,TRBJ2-5,TRBV20-1,14,NA,TGCAGTGCCAAGAGTAGGGCTAGCTCCGAGACCCAGTACTTC,CSAKSRASSETQYF
few,TRBJ2-1,TRBV28,12,NA,TGTGCCAGCAGTCGGATGACAGCGGAGCAGTTCTTC,CASSRMTAEQFF
many,TRBJ2-7,TRBV5-1,14,NA,TGCGCCAGCAGCCTCCTAGGGAACTCCTACGAGCAGTACTTC,CASSLLGNSYEQYF
NA,TRBJ1-6,TRBV4-3,15,NA,TGCGCCAGCAGCCAAGACGCGCGGACGGGGTCACCCCTCCACTTT,CASSQDARTGSPLHF
NA,TRBJ2-7,TRBV7-2,15,TRBD2,TGTGCCAGCAGCTTAGCGGGCGCGGGAGTGGGCGAGCAGTACTTC,CASSLAGAGVGEQYF
NA,TRBJ2-7,TRBV9,18,TRBD2,TGTGCCAGCAGCGTATCAGAGGGGCTAGCGGGAGAGAAGTACGAGCAGTACTTC,CASSVSEGLAGEKYEQYF
few,TRBJ2-3,TRBV12-3/TRBV12-4,20,TRBD2,TGTGCCAGCAGTTTAGGGCTGGGACTAGCGGGAGGGGGTCCCGAAGATACGCAGTATTTT,CASSLGLGLAGGGPEDTQYF
many,TRBJ1-4,TRBV7-6,17,TRBD1,TGTGCCAGCAGCTTAGCGCTCTACAGGGGGGATAATGAAAAACTGTTTTTT,CASSLALYRGDNEKLFF
few,TRBJ2-7,TRBV6-1,16,NA,TGTGCCAGCAGGCCCTCAGGGGCGCTCCGGGCCTACGAGCAGTACTTC,CASRPSGALRAYEQYF
NA,TRBJ2-7,TRBV5-1,14,NA,TGCGCCAGCAGCTTGGCCCCAGGAATTTACGAGCAGTACTTC,CASSLAPGIYEQYF
NA,TRBJ2-1,TRBV11-2,15,TRBD2,TGTGCCAGCAGCATTAGCGGGAGACCCTACAATGAGCAGTTCTTC,CASSISGRPYNEQFF
few,TRBJ2-2,TRBV18,16,NA,TGTGCCAGCTCACCACAGGGGCCCGCGAACACCGGGGAGCTGTTTTTT,CASSPQGPANTGELFF
NA,TRBJ2-3,TRBV18,16,NA,TGTGCCAGCTCTCCCGACAGTTTTTGGGCAAGGGATACGCAGTATTTT,CASSPDSFWARDTQYF
few,TRBJ2-7,TRBV7-9,12,NA,TGTGCCAGCAGCTTCCGAGTGGGCGAGCAGTACTTC,CASSFRVGEQYF
few,TRBJ2-1,TRBV12-3/TRBV12-4,14,NA,TGTGCCAGCAGTTTGGGCTTGGGGGGCAATGAGCAGTTCTTC,CASSLGLGGNEQFF
NA,TRBJ1-1,TRBV21-1,18,NA,TGTGCCAGCAGCCTACGGACAGTTATCCCACCTTTGAACACTGAAGCTTTCTTT,CASSLRTVIPPLNTEAFF
NA,TRBJ2-1,TRBV18,16,TRBD1,TGTGCCAGCCCGGACAGGGCCGCAGGGGTTATGGATGAGCAGTTCTTC,CASPDRAAGVMDEQFF
few,TRBJ2-7,TRBV5-1,13,TRBD1,TGCGCCAGCAGCTACTACAGGGGGCAGGAGCAGTACTTC,CASSYYRGQEQYF